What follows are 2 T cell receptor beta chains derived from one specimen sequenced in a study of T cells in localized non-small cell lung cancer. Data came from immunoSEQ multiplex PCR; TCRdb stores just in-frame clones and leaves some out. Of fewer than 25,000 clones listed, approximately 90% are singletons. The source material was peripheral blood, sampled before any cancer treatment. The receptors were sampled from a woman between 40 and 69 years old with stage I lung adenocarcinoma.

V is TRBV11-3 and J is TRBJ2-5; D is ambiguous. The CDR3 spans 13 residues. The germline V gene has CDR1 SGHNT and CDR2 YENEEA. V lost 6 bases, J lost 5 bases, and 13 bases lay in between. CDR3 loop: CASSFGPVETQYF. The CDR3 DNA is TGTGCCAGCAGTTTTGGACCCGTGGAGACCCAGTACTTC.

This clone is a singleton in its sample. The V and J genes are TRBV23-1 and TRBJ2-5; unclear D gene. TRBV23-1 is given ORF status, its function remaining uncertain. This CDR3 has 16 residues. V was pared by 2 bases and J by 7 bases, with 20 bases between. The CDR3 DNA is TGCGCCAGCAGTCAAGGATCCGGGCAGACCTCGGGGACCCAGTACTTC. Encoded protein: CASSQGSGQTSGTQYF.